The clone carrying this T cell receptor (beta chain) was found a few times. Its antigen is currently unknown. The sample is drawn from a study of post-analysis software for immune sequencing data. Every TCR beta cDNA library bore unique molecular identifiers. TCRdb reprocessed the PCR reads via MiXCR and lists one record per CDR3 protein. The sample has 350,000 to 500,000 distinct CDR3 sequences, approximately 37% seen once; the top ten hold approximately 7.6%. With 5 bases removed from V and 2 bases from J, the gap between germline ends came to 6 bases. This CDR3 has 12 amino acids. Findings and caveats of the study: Four or five TRBV segments (TRBV5-6, TRBV5-1 and TRBV20-1 among them) occurred more frequently in patients than in controls.

The sequence was obtained from a girl aged 2 to 10 with multiple sclerosis. This rearrangement joins TRBV12-3 or TRBV12-4 to TRBJ1-2; D gene ambiguous. Sequencing input: blood. The CDR3 DNA follows: TGTGCCAGCAGTCTGCCAAACTATGGCTACACCTTC. Its protein product is CASSLPNYGYTF.